This TCR beta chain comes out of a study of T-cell reconstitution after alpha-beta-depleted transplantation in children. CDR3 length: 15 residues. Germline V gene lookup returns CDR1 SQVTM and CDR2 ANQGSEA. V lost 0 bases, J lost 1 base, and 4 bases stayed unmatched. General study results and limits: Alpha-beta T cells present about two months after transplant were reported to originate from several hundred expanded graft clones. Among T cells one year after transplant, newly produced cells accounted for most counts and diversity. At day 60, the high TCRbeta diversity found in some patients originated from recipient T cells and thymic progenitors that had survived.

Unique molecular identifiers were incorporated when the TCRbeta library was constructed. Each CDR3 protein is one row after TCRdb ran MiXCR on the PCR reads. The sample records about 190,000 distinct CDR3 sequences, roughly 10% being singletons. At least ten counts were recorded for this clonotype. What it binds is unknown. The sequencing used PBMCs, collected before TCRalphabeta/CD19-depleted stem cell transplant. The TCR originated in a boy between 2 and 10 years old with acute myeloid leukemia, due to receive a stem cell transplant. The genes are TRBV29-1 and TRBJ2-3; the match to TRBD2 covers 7 bases. CDR3 sequence (DNA): TGCAGCGTTGAAGATATACGGGAGGGCACAGATACGCAGTATTTT. Residues: CSVEDIREGTDTQYF.